Detailed here is one T cell receptor beta chain. Its antigen is still unknown. The junction and the germline gene differ at one end; a read error may be behind it. The PCR employed 60 Vbeta primers together with 13 Jbeta primers. TCRdb keeps only in-frame clones here, not all; method: immunoSEQ multiplex PCR. Found here are about 160,000 clones, 85% of them singletons; the top ten hold 1%. The data are from a study of cytomegalovirus exposure and HLA in healthy donors. Regarding the study as a whole: Presence/absence analyses rested on an assumption that sequencing depth was roughly uniform across donors. One later analysis reportedly identified an Asian-associated ancestry cluster that showed fewer N-insertions than the approximately 710-donor mean.

Per the germline V gene, CDR1 is SGHRS and CDR2 is YFSETQ. The CDR3 extends over 11 amino acids. The TCR was taken from a boy aged 2-15 years in good health and CMV-seronegative. The chain has TRBV5-1 and TRBJ2-1; possibly TRBD1 for D (6 bases). Sample: PBMCs. The CDR3 DNA reads TGCGCCAGCAGCTTGGACAGGGTCAAGGTCTTC. Residues: CASSLDRVKVF.